This entry lists 25 T cell receptor beta chains sequenced from one sample in a study of T cells in Graves' hyperthyroidism and ophthalmopathy. RNA transcripts yielded amplified TCR beta CDR3 regions. HTBI primers were employed in a first-round RT-PCR of the TCR CDR3. TCRdb itself ran the multiplex PCR reads through MiXCR, one entry per CDR3 protein. The top ten clones hold about 13% of a sample with about 400,000 distinct CDR3 sequences, over 12% of them seen once. The sequenced sample consisted of blood. Every receptor here comes from a man aged 18 to 29 with Graves' ophthalmopathy.

This clonotype was detected a few times. J is TRBJ2-1 and V is TRBV3-1, with 11 bases that match TRBD2. Germline CDR1 LGHDT, CDR2 YNNKEL (reference sequence). V shed 6 bases and J 2 bases; nucleotides not matched to a gene: 9. The CDR3 contains 17 residues. CDR3 region: CASRRSGTSGTYNEQFF. The CDR3 DNA reads TGTGCCAGCAGGCGCTCCGGGACTAGCGGAACCTACAATGAGCAGTTCTTC.

Ten or more counts support this clonotype. CDR3 protein: CASSEFSPPDTQYF. CDR3 bases: TGTGCCAGCAGTGAGTTTTCCCCTCCAGATACGCAGTATTTT. V and J are TRBV2 and TRBJ2-3; D unclear. V was trimmed by 3 bases and J by 4 bases, leaving 11 bases between them. The CDR3 length is 14 residues. The V gene's germline CDR1 is SNHLY and CDR2 FYNNEI.

In nucleotides, the CDR3 is TGTGCCAGCAGTGTCTATGGCTACACCTTC. Amino acid sequence: CASSVYGYTF. This sequence joins TRBV6-1 and TRBJ1-2; unclear D gene. Germline lookup yields CDR1 MNHNS and CDR2 SASEGT. The V end was cut by 4 bases, the J end by 4 bases, with 1 base between. This CDR3 contains 10 residues.

This clonotype was found a few times. The V and J genes are TRBV20-1 and TRBJ2-5; the match to TRBD2 covers 13 bases. This CDR3 contains 14 residues. V gave up 4 bases and J gave up 4 bases; unmatched junction bases: 3. Looked up from germline, CDR1 is DFQATT and CDR2 is SNEGSKA (reference sequence). The CDR3 sequence is CSATGLAGLETQYF. CDR3 in DNA: TGCAGTGCTACGGGACTAGCGGGACTAGAGACCCAGTACTTC.

This clonotype was detected many times. CDR3 residues: CASSLGASAYEQYF. CDR3 nucleotides: TGTGCCAGCAGTCTAGGGGCTAGCGCCTACGAGCAGTACTTC. The chain recombines TRBV27 with TRBJ2-7; possibly TRBD2 for D (6 bases). The V end lost 5 bases, the J end lost 2 bases, and 13 bases lay between the germline ends. CDR3 length: 14 amino acids. Germline V gives CDR1 MNHEY, CDR2 SMNVEV (reference sequence).

In this sample, this clonotype turned up once. One base away lies a much larger clone, so this may be a sequencing read error. This chain links TRBV2 with TRBJ2-7; a weak D match, TRBD1 (6 bases). This CDR3 region has 14 residues. CDR1 is SNHLY and CDR2 is FYNNEI in the germline V gene. The V end was cut by 11 bases, the J end by 3 bases, with 20 bases between. The CDR3 region is CADKDDRLFYEQYF. CDR3 coding DNA: TGTGCCGACAAAGACGACAGGCTCTTCTACGAGCAGTACTTC.

This clonotype was counted at least ten times. This sequence joins TRBV30 and TRBJ2-7, with no clear D. The CDR3 runs to 11 residues. The germline V gene encodes CDR1 GTSNPN and CDR2 SVGIG (reference sequence). V shed 3 bases and J shed 4 bases, with 7 bases lying between them. This CDR3 reads CAWRVAYEQYF. The CDR3, as DNA: TGTGCCTGGAGAGTCGCATACGAGCAGTACTTC.

This clonotype was recorded many times. This rearrangement joins TRBV7-9 to TRBJ2-1; the D gene is possibly TRBD1 (6 bases). This CDR3 has 19 residues. Trimming stripped 2 bases from V and 0 bases from J, with 20 bases between. Per germline, CDR1 SEHNR and CDR2 FQNEAQ (reference sequence). CDR3 protein: CASSLQGQRASSSYNEQFF. As DNA, the CDR3 is TGTGCCAGCAGCTTACAGGGGCAAAGGGCAAGCAGCTCCTACAATGAGCAGTTCTTC. Based on the CDR3 plus reference TRBV7-9 and TRBJ2-1, the full variable domain is DTGVSQNPRHKITKRGQNVTFRCDPISEHNRLYWYRQTLGQGPEFLTYFQNEAQLEKSRLLSDRFSAERPKGSFSTLEIQRTEQGDSAMYLCASSLQGQRASSSYNEQFFGPGTRLTVL.

At least ten counts were recorded for this clonotype. V gene TRBV6-6 combines with J gene TRBJ2-3; a possible D gene is TRBD2 (6 bases). The V end lost 2 bases, the J end lost 5 bases, and 14 bases lay between the germline ends. The CDR3 has 15 amino acids. CDR1 is MNHNY and CDR2 is SVGAGI in the germline V gene (reference sequence). The CDR3 loop is CASSYGAGTEDTQYF. In DNA, the CDR3 is TGTGCCAGCAGTTACGGGGCGGGAACGGAAGATACGCAGTATTTT.

The rearrangement uses TRBV6-1 and TRBJ1-3; TRBD1 might be the D (6 bases). V was clipped by 5 bases and J by 6 bases, with 11 bases between them. Germline V lookup: CDR1 MNHNS, CDR2 SASEGT. CDR3 length equals 13 residues. The CDR3 nucleotides read TGTGCCAGCAGTAAGGGGGTTCCAAACACCATATATTTT. Residues: CASSKGVPNTIYF.

This clonotype came up many times. This chain's CDR3 is CATSTGGGNQETQYF. The CDR3 coding sequence is TGTGCCACCAGTACCGGAGGGGGGAACCAAGAGACCCAGTACTTC. The chain recombines TRBV24-1 with TRBJ2-5; the D gene could be TRBD1 or TRBD2 (6 bases each). Germline V gene lookup returns CDR1 KGHDR and CDR2 SFDVKD. The CDR3 spans 15 residues. The germline V and J ends were trimmed by 6 bases and 0 bases, with 13 bases remaining between them.

This clonotype has at least ten counts. V and J are TRBV27 and TRBJ2-7; TRBD2 matches 7 bases. Germline CDR1 MNHEY, CDR2 SMNVEV (reference sequence). CDR3 size: 13 residues. Unmatched junction bases numbered 1, after V lost 3 bases and J lost 2 bases. DNA of the CDR3: TGTGCCAGCAGTTTCGGGGGGACCTACGAGCAGTACTTC. Translated, it gives CASSFGGTYEQYF.

This clonotype was picked up a small number of times. The V and J genes are TRBV10-3 and TRBJ2-7; TRBD2 aligns across 8 bases. Germline-derived CDR1 and CDR2 are ENHRY and SYGVKD. With 4 bases clipped from V and 5 bases from J, the junction kept 7 bases outside the gene matches. The CDR3 sequence is 14 residues long. CDR3 loop: CAISARAGDNEQYF. The CDR3 coding sequence is TGTGCCATCAGTGCAAGAGCGGGGGACAACGAGCAGTACTTC.

This clonotype has ten or more counts. The chain combines TRBV27 with TRBJ1-5; no definite D call. CDR3 length equals 13 residues. The V and J ends lost 3 bases and 5 bases respectively, with 8 bases between them. The V gene's germline CDR1 is MNHEY and CDR2 SMNVEV (reference sequence). CDR3 residues: CASSLHEYQPQHF. The CDR3 nucleotides read TGTGCCAGCAGTTTGCACGAATATCAGCCCCAGCATTTT.

This clonotype was counted at least ten times. The V and J genes are TRBV2 and TRBJ2-7, with D tentatively TRBD1 or TRBD2 (5 bases each). The ends were cut back, 7 bases at V and 5 bases at J, with 21 bases in the middle. The length of the CDR3 is 15 residues. Germline CDR1 and CDR2: SNHLY and FYNNEI. The CDR3 nucleotides read TGTGCCAGCAACAAGAGGGGAAAAAGTCCGAACGAGCAGTACTTC. Encoded protein: CASNKRGKSPNEQYF.

There are a few counts of this clonotype. V and J are TRBV6-2 or TRBV6-3 and TRBJ2-5, with D perhaps matching TRBD2 (5 bases). From germline, CDR1 is MNHEY and CDR2 SVGEGT. The germline V and J ends were trimmed by 5 bases and 9 bases, with 22 bases remaining between them. The CDR3 totals 15 residues. CDR3 sequence (DNA): TGTGCCAGCAGTCACCCAGCGGCGCCGTCTATGGCCCAGTACTTC. Its protein is CASSHPAAPSMAQYF.

This clonotype has at least ten counts. The chain joins TRBV24-1 to TRBJ2-3, with 8 positions matching TRBD2. The J segment lost 4 bases and the V segment lost 4 bases, leaving 12 bases of the junction unmatched. Germline loops: CDR1 KGHDR, CDR2 SFDVKD. The CDR3 sequence is 17 residues long. The CDR3: CATSELPGRGRADTQYF. In DNA, the CDR3 is TGTGCCACCAGTGAACTTCCCGGGAGGGGTCGCGCAGATACGCAGTATTTT.

CDR3 sequence reads: CASRPDRDNEQFF. The DNA of the CDR3 is TGTGCCAGCAGACCAGACAGGGACAATGAGCAGTTCTTC. The rearrangement uses TRBV7-9 and TRBJ2-1, with 7 bases matching TRBD1. This CDR3 has 13 amino acids. V lost 6 bases to trimming and J lost 5 bases; unmatched junction nucleotides: 4. CDR1 is SEHNR, CDR2 FQNEAQ, per germline (reference sequence).

This clonotype was counted at least ten times. The chain carries TRBV5-8 and TRBJ1-2; D call uncertain. Germline values: CDR1 SGHTS, CDR2 YDEGEE. The CDR3 covers 13 residues. Deletions cut 4 bases from V and 8 bases from J, with 15 bases between. The CDR3 region is CASSQRWGGGYTF. CDR3 in DNA: TGTGCCAGCAGCCAAAGGTGGGGAGGAGGCTACACCTTC.

This clonotype showed up many times. The chain couples TRBV4-1 to TRBJ2-1; D is unresolved. Trimming cost V 5 bases and J 5 bases, with 1 base left between them. The CDR3 loop spans 10 amino acids. Germline assignment: CDR1 MGHRA and CDR2 YSYEKL. In nucleotides, the CDR3 is TGCGCCAGCAGCGACAATGAGCAGTTCTTC. It specifies CASSDNEQFF.

This clonotype was recorded many times. This CDR3 reads CSGLWSSYEQYF. The CDR3 DNA follows: TGCAGTGGGCTTTGGAGCTCCTACGAGCAGTACTTC. This chain joins TRBV20-1 and TRBJ2-7; no firm D call. V was pared by 7 bases and J by 0 bases, with 10 bases between. The germline gives CDR1 DFQATT, CDR2 SNEGSKA (reference sequence). The CDR3 loop spans 12 amino acids.

With respect to this clonotype: One base away lies a much larger clone, so this may be a sequencing read error. The CDR3 ends on some other residue instead of the conserved phenylalanine or tryptophan, so this is likely a read error. V gene TRBV24-1 combines with J gene TRBJ1-5; D is undetermined. CDR1 and CDR2 from the germline V gene are KGHDR and SFDVKD. Trimming stripped 4 bases from V and 8 bases from J, with 8 bases between. The CDR3 spans 12 residues. The CDR3 loop is CATSDPDKPQHL. Written as DNA, the CDR3 is TGTGCCACCAGTGACCCTGATAAGCCCCAGCATCTT.

A remark on this clonotype: This may come from a read error, since a much larger clone is one base off. V and J are TRBV3-1 and TRBJ1-2; D is undetermined. The CDR3 loop spans 14 amino acids. CDR1 and CDR2 (germline): LGHDT, YNNKEL (reference sequence). Here the CDR3 reads CASNQDLVSRLVTF. The CDR3 DNA reads TGTGCCAGCAACCAAGATTTGGTCAGCAGACTAGTAACCTTC.

As regards this clonotype: A much larger clone differs from this one at a single base, so this may be a read error. The chain combines TRBV20-1 with TRBJ1-3; D is unclear. Germline V lookup: CDR1 DFQATT, CDR2 SNEGSKA (reference sequence). The CDR3 is 13 residues long. The CDR3 region is CGASEHSGNTIYF. The DNA of the CDR3 is TGCGGTGCTAGTGAACACTCTGGAAACACCATATATTTT.

This clonotype was detected a few times. This chain joins TRBV7-9 and TRBJ2-3, with no clear D. Trimming stripped 2 bases from V and 4 bases from J, with 10 bases between. Germline V gives CDR1 SEHNR, CDR2 FQNEAQ (reference sequence). The CDR3 consists of 14 residues. This chain's CDR3 is CASSLSQLPDTQYF. Here the CDR3 DNA reads TGTGCCAGCAGCTTAAGCCAGTTGCCAGATACGCAGTATTTT.